This T cell receptor (beta chain) was sequenced in a study of shared clonotypes between healthy human individuals. In germline, CDR1 is MDHEN, CDR2 SYDVKM. Trimming shortened V by 7 bases and J by 7 bases, and 19 bases separated the two germline ends. This CDR3 comprises 15 residues. As for this clone: The antigen is not known.

Study-wide findings and caveats: Rarefaction indicated that sorted-subset sequencing remained incomplete although depth was large.

Clones were read by immunoSEQ multiplex PCR, and TCRdb kept only the in-frame ones, dropping some. The table has more than 1,200,000 clones, approximately 98.5% seen once. Input material: naive CD4+ T cells sorted from blood. The sample's subset: CD45RA+ positively selected. The chain is built from TRBV28 and TRBJ2-2; D not resolved. This clonotype originated in a man aged 30 to 45 in good health. In nucleotides, the CDR3 is TGTGCCAGCACCGATTTTCTGGGTCTGGTCGGGGAGCTGTTTTTT. Translating it yields CASTDFLGLVGELFF.